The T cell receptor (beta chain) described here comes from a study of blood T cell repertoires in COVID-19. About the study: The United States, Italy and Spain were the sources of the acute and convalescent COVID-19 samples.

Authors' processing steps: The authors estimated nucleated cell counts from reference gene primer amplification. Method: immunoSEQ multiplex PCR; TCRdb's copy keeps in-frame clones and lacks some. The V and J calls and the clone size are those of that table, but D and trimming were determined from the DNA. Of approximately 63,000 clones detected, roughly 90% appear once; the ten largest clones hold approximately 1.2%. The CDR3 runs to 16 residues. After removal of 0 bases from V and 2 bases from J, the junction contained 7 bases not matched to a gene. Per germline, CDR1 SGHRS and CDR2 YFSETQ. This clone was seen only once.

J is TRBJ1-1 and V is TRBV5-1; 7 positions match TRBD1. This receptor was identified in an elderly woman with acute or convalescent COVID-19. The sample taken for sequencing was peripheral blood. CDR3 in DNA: TGCGCCAGCAGCTTGGCGGGACAGCGGCCTAACACTGAAGCTTTCTTT. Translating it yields CASSLAGQRPNTEAFF.